Each of the 23 T cell receptor beta chains below was sequenced from the same sample in a study of blood T cell repertoires in COVID-19. The data were produced by immunoSEQ multiplex PCR, yet TCRdb's version contains in-frame clones alone and is incomplete. The sample yields over 130,000 clones, almost 80% seen once. Specimen: PBMCs or T cells enriched from blood (not recorded which). The source is a woman in her fifties or sixties who had recovered from COVID-19.

This chain uses TRBV2 with TRBJ1-2; a possible D gene is TRBD1 (6 bases). The CDR3 totals 16 residues. Germline V gene lookup returns CDR1 SNHLY and CDR2 FYNNEI. The V end was cut by 6 bases, the J end by 6 bases, with 23 bases between. The CDR3 reads CASSQTIWTALHGYTF. In nucleotides, the CDR3 is TGTGCCAGCAGCCAAACAATATGGACAGCATTGCATGGCTACACCTTC. The full variable domain, with the rest looked up from reference TRBV2 and TRBJ1-2, is EPEVTQTPSHQVTQMGQEVILRCVPISNHLYFYWYRQILGQKVEFLVSFYNNEISEKSEIFDDQFSVERPDGSNFTLKIRSTKLEDSAMYFCASSQTIWTALHGYTFGSGTRLTVV.

CDR3 DNA sequence: TGTGCCAGCAGCTTGGCCCTGCAGGCGAACACTGAAGCTTTCTTT. This gives the protein CASSLALQANTEAFF. The chain is built from TRBV5-5 and TRBJ1-1; D unresolved. Trimming pared 0 bases from V and 1 base from J, leaving 10 bases between. This CDR3 contains 15 residues. In germline, CDR1 is SGHKS, CDR2 YYEKEE (reference sequence).

The chain is built from TRBV13 and TRBJ1-2; 8 nucleotides match TRBD1. The V segment lost 5 bases and the J segment 8 bases; nucleotides outside the gene matches: 22. The germline CDR1 and CDR2 sequences are PRHDT and FYEKMQ (reference sequence). This CDR3 comprises 18 residues. For the CDR3, the DNA is TGTGCCAGCAGCCTACCGACAGGGGAATTCGGGTTGAAGGGGGGCTACACCTTC. Its protein product is CASSLPTGEFGLKGGYTF.

The V and J genes are TRBV7-3 and TRBJ2-2, with 7 bases aligning to TRBD2. The V segment lost 5 bases and the J segment 6 bases; nucleotides outside the gene matches: 12. The CDR3 loop spans 16 amino acids. CDR1 and CDR2 from the germline V gene are SGHTA and FQGTGA. The CDR3 spells CASSPQASGFSGELFF. Written as DNA, the CDR3 is TGTGCCAGCAGCCCACAGGCTAGCGGTTTTTCCGGGGAGCTGTTTTTT.

The V and J genes are TRBV3-1 (or the pseudogene TRBV3-2) and TRBJ1-6, with 9 bases matching TRBD1. The V segment lost 5 bases and the J segment 6 bases; nucleotides outside the gene matches: 8. Germline lookup yields CDR1 LGHDT and CDR2 YNNKEL (reference sequence). The length of the CDR3 is 16 residues. The CDR3, as DNA: TGTGCCAGCAGCGCGGGACAGGGAATTATTAATTCACCCCTCCACTTT. This encodes CASSAGQGIINSPLHF.

The J gene is TRBJ1-2, the V gene TRBV6-5, with D perhaps matching TRBD1 (6 bases). Germline CDR1 reads MNHEY; CDR2 reads SVGAGI. The CDR3 consists of 14 residues. V was clipped by 8 bases and J by 5 bases, with 18 bases between them. The CDR3 DNA is TGTGCCAGCCAGGGCAGGGGAGTGGGGTATGGCTACACCTTC. As protein: CASQGRGVGYGYTF.

The V gene is TRBV24-1, the J gene TRBJ2-3; no clear D gene. The CDR3 runs to 13 residues. Germline values: CDR1 KGHDR, CDR2 SFDVKD. V shed 0 bases and J shed 7 bases, with 7 bases lying between them. The CDR3 region is CATSDLQSYTQYF. For the CDR3, the DNA is TGTGCCACCAGTGATTTGCAGTCGTATACGCAGTATTTT.

This rearrangement joins TRBV27 to TRBJ1-4, with 8 bases that match TRBD1. The CDR3 consists of 17 residues. CDR1 and CDR2 from the germline V gene are MNHEY and SMNVEV (reference sequence). The J segment lost 0 bases and the V segment lost 6 bases, leaving 9 bases of the junction unmatched. The CDR3 DNA reads as TGTGCCAGCAGCCCTAGACAGGGGCCAACAACTAATGAAAAACTGTTTTTT. Translated, it gives CASSPRQGPTTNEKLFF.

This clone was detected only once. This chain uses TRBV9 with TRBJ2-7, with D maybe TRBD1 (6 bases). Germline loops: CDR1 SGDLS, CDR2 YYNGEE. V lost 0 bases, J lost 4 bases, and 11 bases lay in between. The CDR3 spans 14 residues. The chain's CDR3 is CASSVEQGVYEQYF. DNA for the CDR3: TGTGCCAGCAGCGTAGAACAGGGTGTATACGAGCAGTACTTC.

For the CDR3, the DNA is TGTGCCAGCAGCGTCTTCGGGGGGGCCGGAGAGACCCAGTACTTC. Its translation is CASSVFGGAGETQYF. The chain combines TRBV7-2 with TRBJ2-5; 8 bases agree with TRBD2. Germline CDR1 reads SGHTA; CDR2 reads FQGNSA. Trimming cost V 5 bases and J 4 bases; bases outside gene matches: 9. There are 15 residues in the CDR3.

V is TRBV14 and J is TRBJ2-2; 8 bases line up with TRBD1. Losses at the gene ends were 2 bases for V and 7 bases for J; bases not matched to a gene: 6. CDR1 SGHDN and CDR2 FVKESK come from the germline V gene. CDR3 size: 15 residues. The CDR3 bases are TGTGCCAGCAGCCAAAGGACAGGGTTTGGCGGGGAGCTGTTTTTT. The encoded protein is CASSQRTGFGGELFF.

The genes are TRBV6-5 and TRBJ1-4; 8 bases align to TRBD1. Germline assignment: CDR1 MNHEY and CDR2 SVGAGI. This CDR3 contains 15 residues. J lost 4 bases, V lost 5 bases, and 6 bases had no gene match. The CDR3 coding sequence is TGTGCCAGCAGTCCCTGGGACAGGCTTAATGAAAAACTGTTTTTT. Its protein is CASSPWDRLNEKLFF.

The chain uses TRBV27 and TRBJ1-6; no firm D call. The germline CDR1 and CDR2 sequences are MNHEY and SMNVEV (reference sequence). V lost 3 bases, J lost 0 bases, and 21 bases lay in between. CDR3 length equals 20 residues. Here the CDR3 reads CASSLNKAVRLSSYNSPLHF. The CDR3, as DNA: TGTGCCAGCAGTTTGAATAAGGCAGTCAGACTTAGCTCCTATAATTCACCCCTCCACTTT.

This chain links TRBV3-1 (or the pseudogene TRBV3-2) with TRBJ2-1; TRBD1 agrees at 10 bases. Losses at the gene ends were 2 bases for V and 4 bases for J; bases not matched to a gene: 5. CDR3 length equals 16 residues. Germline V gene sequence: CDR1 LGHDT, CDR2 YNNKEL (reference sequence). The CDR3 nucleotides read TGTGCCAGCAGCCAATCTGGGACAGGGGTTTACAATGAGCAGTTCTTC. Encoded protein: CASSQSGTGVYNEQFF.

The chain employs TRBV11-2 and TRBJ2-3; TRBD2 agrees at 8 bases. There are 13 residues in the CDR3. The germline CDR1 and CDR2 sequences are SGHAT and FQNNGV. V lost 4 bases, J lost 8 bases, and 5 bases stayed unmatched. Written as DNA, the CDR3 is TGTGCCAGCAGCTCCCATCGGGGGGGTACGCAGTATTTT. It translates to CASSSHRGGTQYF.

This clone was seen repeatedly, ten times or more. The chain carries TRBV3-1 (or the pseudogene TRBV3-2) and TRBJ2-2, with TRBD2 matching over 7 bases. The CDR3 runs 17 residues. Germline CDR1 reads LGHDT; CDR2 reads YNNKEL (reference sequence). V trimming: 2 bases; J trimming: 4 bases; junction bases outside the gene matches: 10. CDR3 nucleotide sequence: TGTGCCAGCAGCCAACCCTCGGGGGGAGACAGCACCGGGGAGCTGTTTTTT. Residues: CASSQPSGGDSTGELFF.

This clone showed up just once. This sequence joins TRBV5-1 and TRBJ1-1; D call uncertain. Germline assignment: CDR1 SGHRS and CDR2 YFSETQ. The CDR3 spans 17 residues. With 4 bases removed from V and 1 base from J, the gap between germline ends came to 20 bases. The CDR3 reads CASSPRGVGGSNTEAFF. The DNA for the CDR3 is TGCGCCAGCAGCCCTCGAGGAGTGGGTGGCTCGAACACTGAAGCTTTCTTT.

This chain links TRBV9 with TRBJ2-5; 9 nucleotides align to TRBD2. The V gene end was trimmed by 3 bases and the J gene end by 1 base; junction bases not matched to a gene: 16. The CDR3 is 19 amino acids. The germline gives CDR1 SGDLS, CDR2 YYNGEE. This CDR3 is CASSASTGPSGRSQETQYF. Here the CDR3 DNA reads TGTGCCAGCAGCGCGTCAACAGGTCCCAGCGGGAGGTCCCAAGAGACCCAGTACTTC. Drawing the rest from reference TRBV9 and TRBJ2-5, the complete variable domain is DSGVTQTPKHLITATGQRVTLRCSPRSGDLSVYWYQQSLDQGLQFLIQYYNGEERAKGNILERFSAQQFPDLHSELNLSSLELGDSALYFCASSASTGPSGRSQETQYFGPGTRLLVL.

The V gene is TRBV7-3, the J gene TRBJ2-2, with a possible D match to TRBD2 (6 bases). The CDR3 loop spans 16 amino acids. CDR1 and CDR2 (germline): SGHTA, FQGTGA. Trimming shortened V by 3 bases and J by 3 bases, and 14 bases separated the two germline ends. The CDR3 nucleotides read TGTGCCAGCAGCTTGGTGGCGGGAATGTACACCGGGGAGCTGTTTTTT. Amino acids: CASSLVAGMYTGELFF.

The chain employs TRBV20-1 and TRBJ2-3, with D possibly being TRBD2 (7 bases). This CDR3 has 15 residues. V was trimmed by 3 bases and J by 3 bases, leaving 16 bases between them. Germline CDR1 reads DFQATT; CDR2 reads SNEGSKA (reference sequence). The CDR3 region has the DNA TGCAGTGCTAGTTTAAGGGCGGGGGCGACAGATACGCAGTATTTT. It specifies CSASLRAGATDTQYF.

The rearrangement uses TRBV5-6 and TRBJ2-7, with TRBD1 matching 10 bases. The CDR3 has 15 amino acids. The V gene's germline CDR1 is SGHDT and CDR2 YYEEEE. J lost 3 bases, V lost 3 bases, and 6 bases had no gene match. The CDR3 loop reads CASSWPGQGNYEQYF. The DNA for the CDR3 is TGTGCCAGCAGCTGGCCGGGACAGGGGAACTACGAGCAGTACTTC.

The V and J genes are TRBV18 and TRBJ1-1; 7 bases map to TRBD1. V dropped 5 bases and J dropped 1; count of bases not matched to a gene: 7. Germline assignment: CDR1 KGHSH and CDR2 LQKENI. CDR3 length: 15 residues. The CDR3 reads CASSSTTGTNTEAFF. For the CDR3, the DNA is TGTGCCAGCTCATCAACGACAGGGACGAACACTGAAGCTTTCTTT.

This clone was seen only once. The chain couples TRBV7-2 to TRBJ2-3, with TRBD1 matching 8 bases. Germline CDR1 is SGHTA and CDR2 is FQGNSA. CDR3 size: 18 residues. V shed 1 base and J 3 bases; nucleotides not matched to a gene: 12. The CDR3, as DNA: TGTGCCAGCAGCTTAGAAATAGGTCAGGGGGCGCGGACAGATACGCAGTATTTT. It yields the protein CASSLEIGQGARTDTQYF.